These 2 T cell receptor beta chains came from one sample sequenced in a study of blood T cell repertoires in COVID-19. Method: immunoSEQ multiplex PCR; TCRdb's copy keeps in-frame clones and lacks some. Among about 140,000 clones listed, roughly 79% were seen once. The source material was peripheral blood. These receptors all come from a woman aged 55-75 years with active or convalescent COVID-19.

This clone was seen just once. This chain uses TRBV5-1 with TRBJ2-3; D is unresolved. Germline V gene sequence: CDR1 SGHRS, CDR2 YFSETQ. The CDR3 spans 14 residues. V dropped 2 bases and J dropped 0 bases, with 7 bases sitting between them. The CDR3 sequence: CASSLQLSTDTQYF. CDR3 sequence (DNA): TGCGCCAGCAGCTTACAGCTTAGCACAGATACGCAGTATTTT.

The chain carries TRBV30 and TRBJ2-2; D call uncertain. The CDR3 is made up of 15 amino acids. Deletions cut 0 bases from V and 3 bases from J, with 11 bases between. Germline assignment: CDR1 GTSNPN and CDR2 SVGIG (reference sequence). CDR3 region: CAWSVGLGDTGELFF. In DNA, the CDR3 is TGTGCCTGGAGTGTAGGCTTGGGCGACACCGGGGAGCTGTTTTTT. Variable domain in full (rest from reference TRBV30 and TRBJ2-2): SQTIHQWPATLVQPVGSPLSLECTVEGTSNPNLYWYRQAAGRGLQLLFYSVGIGQISSEVPQNLSASRPQDRQFILSSKKLLLSDSGFYLCAWSVGLGDTGELFFGEGSRLTVL.